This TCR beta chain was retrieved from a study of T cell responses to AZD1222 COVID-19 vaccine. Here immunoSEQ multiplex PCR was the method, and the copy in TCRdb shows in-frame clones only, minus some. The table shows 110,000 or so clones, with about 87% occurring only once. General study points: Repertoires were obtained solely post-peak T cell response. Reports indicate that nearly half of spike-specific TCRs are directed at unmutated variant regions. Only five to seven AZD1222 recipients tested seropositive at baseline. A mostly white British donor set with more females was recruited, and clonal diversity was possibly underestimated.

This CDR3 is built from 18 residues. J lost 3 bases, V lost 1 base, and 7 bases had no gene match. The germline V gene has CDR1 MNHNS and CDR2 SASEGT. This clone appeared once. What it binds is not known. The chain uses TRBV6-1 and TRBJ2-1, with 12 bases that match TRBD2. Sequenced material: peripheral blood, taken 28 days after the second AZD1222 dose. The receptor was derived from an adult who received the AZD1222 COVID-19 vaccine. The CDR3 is CASSEGRLAGAYYNEQFF. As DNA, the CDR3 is TGTGCCAGCAGTGAAGGCCGACTAGCGGGGGCCTACTACAATGAGCAGTTCTTC.